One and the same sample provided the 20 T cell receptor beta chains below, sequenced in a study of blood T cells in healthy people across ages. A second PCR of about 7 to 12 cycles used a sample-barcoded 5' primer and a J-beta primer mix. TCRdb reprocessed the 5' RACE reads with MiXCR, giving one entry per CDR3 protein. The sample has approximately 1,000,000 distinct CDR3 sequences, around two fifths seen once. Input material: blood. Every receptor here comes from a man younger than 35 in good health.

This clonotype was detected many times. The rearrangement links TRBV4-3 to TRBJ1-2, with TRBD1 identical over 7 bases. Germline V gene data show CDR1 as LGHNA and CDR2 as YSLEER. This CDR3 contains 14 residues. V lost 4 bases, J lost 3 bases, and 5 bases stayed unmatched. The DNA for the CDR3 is TGCGCCAGCAGCCTAACAGGGGCGGACTATGGCTACACCTTC. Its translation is CASSLTGADYGYTF.

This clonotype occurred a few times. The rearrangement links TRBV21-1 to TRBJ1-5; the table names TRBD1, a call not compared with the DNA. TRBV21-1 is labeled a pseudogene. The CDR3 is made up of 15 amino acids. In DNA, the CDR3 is TGTGCCAGCAGCACCCGGGGCAGTAGCAATCAGCCCCAGCATTTT. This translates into CASSTRGSSNQPQHF.

As DNA, the CDR3 is TGCGCCAGCAGCAAACTAGCCAGGGGAGAGGCAGATACGCAGTATTTT. It translates to CASSKLARGEADTQYF. The chain carries TRBV5-1 and TRBJ2-3; D may match TRBD1 or TRBD2 (6 bases each). The CDR3 consists of 16 residues. V was cut by 4 bases and J by 4 bases, with 19 bases left in between. Germline assignment: CDR1 SGHRS and CDR2 YFSETQ.

The CDR3 protein is CASSKNTGHTEAFF. CDR3 sequence (DNA): TGTGCCAGCAGTAAAAATACAGGCCACACTGAAGCTTTCTTT. The rearrangement uses TRBV6-1 and TRBJ1-1, with D possibly TRBD1 on 5 matching bases. The CDR3 extends over 14 amino acids. Trimming removed 5 bases from V and 3 bases from J, with 13 bases in between. From germline, CDR1 is MNHNS and CDR2 SASEGT.

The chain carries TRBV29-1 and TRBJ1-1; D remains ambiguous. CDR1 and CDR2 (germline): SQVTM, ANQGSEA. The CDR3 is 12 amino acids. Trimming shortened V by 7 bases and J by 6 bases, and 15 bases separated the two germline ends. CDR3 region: CSALLLGAEAFF. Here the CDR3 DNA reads TGCAGCGCCCTACTGCTCGGCGCTGAAGCTTTCTTT.

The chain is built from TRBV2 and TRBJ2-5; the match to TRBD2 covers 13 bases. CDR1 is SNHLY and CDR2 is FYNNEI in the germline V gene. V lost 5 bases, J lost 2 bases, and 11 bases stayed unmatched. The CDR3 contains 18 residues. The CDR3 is CASSSGTSGIIAQETQYF. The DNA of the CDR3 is TGTGCCAGCAGTTCCGGGACTAGCGGGATAATAGCTCAAGAGACCCAGTACTTC. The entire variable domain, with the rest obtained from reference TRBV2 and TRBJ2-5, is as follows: EPEVTQTPSHQVTQMGQEVILRCVPISNHLYFYWYRQILGQKVEFLVSFYNNEISEKSEIFDDQFSVERPDGSNFTLKIRSTKLEDSAMYFCASSSGTSGIIAQETQYFGPGTRLLVL.

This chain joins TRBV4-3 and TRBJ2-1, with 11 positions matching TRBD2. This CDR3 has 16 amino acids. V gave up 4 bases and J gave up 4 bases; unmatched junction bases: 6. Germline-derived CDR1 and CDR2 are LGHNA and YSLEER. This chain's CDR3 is CASSLDGTSGYNEQFF. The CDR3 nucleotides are TGCGCCAGCAGCCTAGACGGGACTAGCGGTTACAATGAGCAGTTCTTC.

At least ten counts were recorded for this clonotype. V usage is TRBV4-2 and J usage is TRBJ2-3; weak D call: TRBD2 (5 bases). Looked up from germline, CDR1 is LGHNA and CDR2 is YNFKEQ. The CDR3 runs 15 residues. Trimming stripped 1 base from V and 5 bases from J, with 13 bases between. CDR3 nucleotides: TGTGCCAGCAGCCAAGGAAAAATAGAGGGAGATACGCAGTATTTT. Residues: CASSQGKIEGDTQYF.

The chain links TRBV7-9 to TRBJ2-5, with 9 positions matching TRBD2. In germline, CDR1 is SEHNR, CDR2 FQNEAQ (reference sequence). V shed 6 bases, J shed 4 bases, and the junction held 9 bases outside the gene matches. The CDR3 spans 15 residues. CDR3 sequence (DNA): TGTGCCAGCAGGAGTGAAGCGGGGGGCCCAGAGACCCAGTACTTC. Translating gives CASRSEAGGPETQYF.

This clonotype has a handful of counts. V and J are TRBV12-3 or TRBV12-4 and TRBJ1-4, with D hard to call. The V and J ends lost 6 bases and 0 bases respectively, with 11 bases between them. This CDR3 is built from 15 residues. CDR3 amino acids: CASRGRAATNEKLFF. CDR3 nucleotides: TGTGCCAGCAGAGGACGGGCAGCAACTAATGAAAAACTGTTTTTT.

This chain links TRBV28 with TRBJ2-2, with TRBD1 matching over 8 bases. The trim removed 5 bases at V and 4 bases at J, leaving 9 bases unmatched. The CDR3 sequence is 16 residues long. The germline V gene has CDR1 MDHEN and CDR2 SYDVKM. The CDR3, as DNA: TGTGCCAGCAGTCCTTTACAGGGGGAGCTCACCGGGGAGCTGTTTTTT. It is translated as CASSPLQGELTGELFF.

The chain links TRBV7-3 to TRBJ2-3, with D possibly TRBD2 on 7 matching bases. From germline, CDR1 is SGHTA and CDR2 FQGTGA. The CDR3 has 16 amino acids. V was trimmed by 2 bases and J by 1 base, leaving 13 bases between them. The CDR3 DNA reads TGTGCCAGCAGCTTAGGGAGGGGGGAAGGCACAGATACGCAGTATTTT. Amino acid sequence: CASSLGRGEGTDTQYF. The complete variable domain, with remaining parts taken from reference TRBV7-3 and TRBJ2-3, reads GAGVSQTPSNKVTEKGKYVELRCDPISGHTALYWYRQSLGQGPEFLIYFQGTGAADDSGLPNDRFFAVRPEGSVSTLKIQRTERGDSAVYLCASSLGRGEGTDTQYFGPGTRLTVL.

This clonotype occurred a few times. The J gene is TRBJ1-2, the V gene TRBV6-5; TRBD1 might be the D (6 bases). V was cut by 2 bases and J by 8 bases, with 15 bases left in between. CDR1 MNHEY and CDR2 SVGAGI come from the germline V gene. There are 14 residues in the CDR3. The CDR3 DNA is TGTGCCAGCAGTTACACACCCCGGGACACCGGCTACACCTTC. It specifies CASSYTPRDTGYTF.

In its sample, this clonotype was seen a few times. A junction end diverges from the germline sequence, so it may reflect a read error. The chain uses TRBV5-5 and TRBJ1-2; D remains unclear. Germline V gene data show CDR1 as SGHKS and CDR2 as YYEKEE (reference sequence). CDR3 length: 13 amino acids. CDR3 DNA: TGTGCCAGCAGTTTGGACGGCTCGCGGGGCTACACCTTC. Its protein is CASSLDGSRGYTF.

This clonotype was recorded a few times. The CDR3 DNA follows: TGCAGCGTCTCGTTAGATAGCACAGATACGCAGTATTTT. Translation: CSVSLDSTDTQYF. The V call is TRBV29-1, the J call TRBJ2-3, with no clear D. Trimming removed 6 bases from V and 0 bases from J, with 10 bases in between. The CDR3 spans 13 residues. The V gene's germline CDR1 is SQVTM and CDR2 ANQGSEA.

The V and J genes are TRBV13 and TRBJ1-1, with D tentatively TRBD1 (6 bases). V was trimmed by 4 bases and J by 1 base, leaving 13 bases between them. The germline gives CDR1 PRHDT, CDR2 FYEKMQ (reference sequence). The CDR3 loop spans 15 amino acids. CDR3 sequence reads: CASSSQGYPNTEAFF. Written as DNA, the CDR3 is TGTGCCAGCAGCTCACAGGGTTACCCGAACACTGAAGCTTTCTTT.

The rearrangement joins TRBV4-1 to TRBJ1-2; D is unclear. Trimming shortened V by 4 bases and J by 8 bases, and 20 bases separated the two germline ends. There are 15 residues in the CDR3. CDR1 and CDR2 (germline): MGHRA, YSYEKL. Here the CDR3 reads CASSRPSEGFYGYTF. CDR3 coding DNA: TGCGCCAGCAGCCGGCCTTCGGAAGGCTTTTACGGCTACACCTTC.

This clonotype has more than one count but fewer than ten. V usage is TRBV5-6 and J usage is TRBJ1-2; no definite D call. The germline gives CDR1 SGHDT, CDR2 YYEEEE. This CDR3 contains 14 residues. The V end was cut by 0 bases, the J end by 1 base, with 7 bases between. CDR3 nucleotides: TGTGCCAGCAGCTTGGCCGAGGGTAACTATGGCTACACCTTC. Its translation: CASSLAEGNYGYTF.

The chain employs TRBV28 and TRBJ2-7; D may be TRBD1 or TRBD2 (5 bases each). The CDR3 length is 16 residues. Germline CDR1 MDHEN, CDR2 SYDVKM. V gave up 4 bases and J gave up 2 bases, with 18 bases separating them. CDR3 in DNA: TGTGCCAGCAGTTCCACACCGGGACCTCGGACCTACGAGCAGTACTTC. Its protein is CASSSTPGPRTYEQYF. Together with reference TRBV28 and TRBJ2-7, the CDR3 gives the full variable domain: DVKVTQSSRYLVKRTGEKVFLECVQDMDHENMFWYRQDPGLGLRLIYFSYDVKMKEKGDIPEGYSVSREKKERFSLILESASTNQTSMYLCASSSTPGPRTYEQYFGPGTRLTVT.

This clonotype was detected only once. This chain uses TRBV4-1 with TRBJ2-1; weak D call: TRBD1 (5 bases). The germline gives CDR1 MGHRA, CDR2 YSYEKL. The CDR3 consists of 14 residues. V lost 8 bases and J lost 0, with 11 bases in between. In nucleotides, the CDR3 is TGCGCCAGCTCCAGGGTGGGCTCCTACAATGAGCAGTTCTTC. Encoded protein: CASSRVGSYNEQFF.